The rows below give T cell receptor beta chains drawn from one sample of a study of T cell clonotyping in hematopoietic cell transplantation. Clones were read by immunoSEQ multiplex PCR, and TCRdb kept only the in-frame ones, dropping some. Of approximately 42,000 clones in the sample, about 96% were seen once. The sequenced material came from peripheral blood mononuclear cells. The receptor source for this set is a man aged 25-40 years in good health. Some clones in this sample may be carry-over from other donors' samples. Both conserved end residues are part of each CDR3. Fields, in order: CDR3 DNA, CDR3 protein, J gene, V gene, clone size, D gene. D genes are given only for firm matches. Some rows have no size entry. The others give once, few or many, or a class for an expanded clone.

CDR3nt: TGTGCCAGCAGTGAAGTTCCGGCGGGGAACTACAATGAGCAGTTCTTC
CDR3aa: CASSEVPAGNYNEQFF
j_gene: TRBJ2-1
v_gene: TRBV6-1
abundance: .
d_gene: .

CDR3nt: TGTGCCAGCAGTTCAGGGGGCTGGGGAGCTTTCTTT
CDR3aa: CASSSGGWGAFF
j_gene: TRBJ1-1
v_gene: TRBV6-1
abundance: once
d_gene: TRBD1

CDR3nt: TGTGCCAGCAGTGAATCGACAGAGGGGAACACTGAAGCTTTCTTT
CDR3aa: CASSESTEGNTEAFF
j_gene: TRBJ1-1
v_gene: TRBV6-1
abundance: .
d_gene: .

CDR3nt: TGTGCCTGGGGACTAGCGGGAGGGCGAAACACAGATACGCAGTATTTT
CDR3aa: CAWGLAGGRNTDTQYF
j_gene: TRBJ2-3
v_gene: TRBV30
abundance: .
d_gene: TRBD2

CDR3nt: TGTGCCAGCGCTTTACGGCAGGAGTCCACCGGGGAGCTGTTTTTT
CDR3aa: CASALRQESTGELFF
j_gene: TRBJ2-2
v_gene: TRBV6-5
abundance: .
d_gene: .

CDR3nt: TGTGCCAGCAGACCCCAGGGGCATAGCAATCAGCCCCAGCATTTT
CDR3aa: CASRPQGHSNQPQHF
j_gene: TRBJ1-5
v_gene: TRBV6-5
abundance: .
d_gene: .

CDR3nt: TGTGCCTGGTCAAGAGGGGGGCGGGAGACCCAGTACTTC
CDR3aa: CAWSRGGRETQYF
j_gene: TRBJ2-5
v_gene: TRBV30
abundance: .
d_gene: .

CDR3nt: TGTGCCAGCAGTGAAGAGGTTGTGGATACGCAGTATTTT
CDR3aa: CASSEEVVDTQYF
j_gene: TRBJ2-3
v_gene: TRBV2
abundance: .
d_gene: .

CDR3nt: TGTGCCAGCAGTCTACGTGGGGCAGGCGGAAAGACCCAGTACTTC
CDR3aa: CASSLRGAGGKTQYF
j_gene: TRBJ2-5
v_gene: TRBV6-6
abundance: .
d_gene: .

CDR3nt: TGTGCCAGCAGCTTACTGGAGAACACTGAAGCTTTCTTT
CDR3aa: CASSLLENTEAFF
j_gene: TRBJ1-1
v_gene: TRBV7-2
abundance: .
d_gene: .

CDR3nt: TGTGCCAGCAGTTGGACAGGGAGGAACTACGAGCAGTACTTC
CDR3aa: CASSWTGRNYEQYF
j_gene: TRBJ2-7
v_gene: TRBV27
abundance: .
d_gene: TRBD1

CDR3nt: TGTGCCAGCAGTTTAGGGCAGTCCTACGAGCAGTACTTC
CDR3aa: CASSLGQSYEQYF
j_gene: TRBJ2-7
v_gene: TRBV27
abundance: .
d_gene: .

CDR3nt: TGTGCCAGCAGCCCGGGAGGGTGGGAGACCCAGTACTTC
CDR3aa: CASSPGGWETQYF
j_gene: TRBJ2-5
v_gene: TRBV6-5
abundance: .
d_gene: TRBD2

CDR3nt: TGTGCCAGCAGCCCCCCGAAGTGGGGCGACTATGGCTACACCTTC
CDR3aa: CASSPPKWGDYGYTF
j_gene: TRBJ1-2
v_gene: TRBV9
abundance: .
d_gene: .

CDR3nt: TGTGCCATCACGACAGATTATACTTACACTGAAGCTTTCTTT
CDR3aa: CAITTDYTYTEAFF
j_gene: TRBJ1-1
v_gene: TRBV10-3
abundance: .
d_gene: .

CDR3nt: TGTGCCATCAGCCTTAGCGGGCCTGACTACAATGAGCAGTTCTTC
CDR3aa: CAISLSGPDYNEQFF
j_gene: TRBJ2-1
v_gene: TRBV10-3
abundance: once
d_gene: TRBD2

CDR3nt: TGTGCCAGTAGTATTACTAGGGACACTGAAGCTTTCTTT
CDR3aa: CASSITRDTEAFF
j_gene: TRBJ1-1
v_gene: TRBV19
abundance: .
d_gene: .

CDR3nt: TGTGCCATCAGTGAGCCTGCAGGGGGAGGGTATGGCTACACCTTC
CDR3aa: CAISEPAGGGYGYTF
j_gene: TRBJ1-2
v_gene: TRBV10-3
abundance: .
d_gene: TRBD1

CDR3nt: TGTGCCAGCAGTAGGGGACCGGGCACCGGGGAGCTGTTTTTT
CDR3aa: CASSRGPGTGELFF
j_gene: TRBJ2-2
v_gene: TRBV6-5
abundance: .
d_gene: .

CDR3nt: TGTGCCAGCAGCGACAGGGGGAACAATCAGCCCCAGCATTTT
CDR3aa: CASSDRGNNQPQHF
j_gene: TRBJ1-5
v_gene: TRBV2
abundance: .
d_gene: TRBD1

CDR3nt: TGTGCCAGCAGCCCCAGGGCGCTGGCTGAAGCTTTCTTT
CDR3aa: CASSPRALAEAFF
j_gene: TRBJ1-1
v_gene: TRBV6-6
abundance: .
d_gene: .

CDR3nt: TGTGCCAGCAGTGACAGGGGGTTGAACACTGAAGCTTTCTTT
CDR3aa: CASSDRGLNTEAFF
j_gene: TRBJ1-1
v_gene: TRBV6-6
abundance: .
d_gene: TRBD1

CDR3nt: TGTGCCAGTAGTATAGACAGAGCCTACGAGCAGTACTTC
CDR3aa: CASSIDRAYEQYF
j_gene: TRBJ2-7
v_gene: TRBV19
abundance: .
d_gene: .

CDR3nt: TGTGCCAGCAGCTTTGTTCGGGAGGGGACAGATACGCAGTATTTT
CDR3aa: CASSFVREGTDTQYF
j_gene: TRBJ2-3
v_gene: TRBV7-2
abundance: .
d_gene: TRBD2

CDR3nt: TGTGCCAGCGGACAGGGGGCGGCTGGGGCCAACGTCCTGACTTTC
CDR3aa: CASGQGAAGANVLTF
j_gene: TRBJ2-6
v_gene: TRBV7-2
abundance: once
d_gene: TRBD1

CDR3nt: TGCGCCAGCAGCTTAAAGGGGGGCGAGACCCAGTACTTC
CDR3aa: CASSLKGGETQYF
j_gene: TRBJ2-5
v_gene: TRBV5-1
abundance: .
d_gene: .

CDR3nt: TGTGCCAGCAGCTTGGACCCGCCTAATCAGCCCCAGCATTTT
CDR3aa: CASSLDPPNQPQHF
j_gene: TRBJ1-5
v_gene: TRBV7-2
abundance: .
d_gene: .

CDR3nt: TGTGCTCGAGCTCGCGAAAGTTCGAACACTGAAGCTTTCTTT
CDR3aa: CARARESSNTEAFF
j_gene: TRBJ1-1
v_gene: TRBV30
abundance: .
d_gene: .

CDR3nt: TGTGCCAGCAGTCAAAGGACAGGGGCTCTAAATCAGCCCCAGCATTTT
CDR3aa: CASSQRTGALNQPQHF
j_gene: TRBJ1-5
v_gene: TRBV6-6
abundance: .
d_gene: TRBD1

CDR3nt: TGTGCCAGCAGCTTGGGAGTGGGTGATCAGCCCCAGCATTTT
CDR3aa: CASSLGVGDQPQHF
j_gene: TRBJ1-5
v_gene: TRBV9
abundance: .
d_gene: .

CDR3nt: TGTGCCAGCAGCCAAGCCTCAAATGGGGGGGGATCGACACATCAGCCCCAGCATTTT
CDR3aa: CASSQASNGGGSTHQPQHF
j_gene: TRBJ1-5
v_gene: TRBV4-2
abundance: .
d_gene: .

CDR3nt: TGCGCCAGCAGCGGAGGGACCCCCTATAGCAATCAGCCCCAGCATTTT
CDR3aa: CASSGGTPYSNQPQHF
j_gene: TRBJ1-5
v_gene: TRBV5-1
abundance: .
d_gene: .

CDR3nt: TGTGCCAGCAGCTTTTTTTACGGATCTAACTATGGCTACACCTTC
CDR3aa: CASSFFYGSNYGYTF
j_gene: TRBJ1-2
v_gene: TRBV5-5
abundance: .
d_gene: .

CDR3nt: TGTGCCAGCAGCTCTCAGGGGTCTGGAAACACCATATATTTT
CDR3aa: CASSSQGSGNTIYF
j_gene: TRBJ1-3
v_gene: TRBV9
abundance: .
d_gene: .

CDR3nt: TGCGCCAGCAGCCAAGACTCCCCTAGCTACGAGCAGTACTTC
CDR3aa: CASSQDSPSYEQYF
j_gene: TRBJ2-7
v_gene: TRBV4-3
abundance: .
d_gene: .

CDR3nt: TGCGCCAGCAGCCTGGGACCGGCCAATGAGCAGTTCTTC
CDR3aa: CASSLGPANEQFF
j_gene: TRBJ2-1
v_gene: TRBV4-3
abundance: .
d_gene: .

CDR3nt: TGTGCCAGCTCGGGACGAGGGGGCACAGATACGCAGTATTTT
CDR3aa: CASSGRGGTDTQYF
j_gene: TRBJ2-3
v_gene: TRBV27
abundance: .
d_gene: .

CDR3nt: TGTGCCAGCCAAGGGGACAGGGCGTATGGCTACACCTTC
CDR3aa: CASQGDRAYGYTF
j_gene: TRBJ1-2
v_gene: TRBV28
abundance: .
d_gene: TRBD1

CDR3nt: TGTGCCAGCAGCTACGGACAGGGGAGTTCTCCGGAGCAGTACTTC
CDR3aa: CASSYGQGSSPEQYF
j_gene: TRBJ2-7
v_gene: TRBV4-2
abundance: .
d_gene: TRBD1

CDR3nt: TGTGCCAGCACTCAAGGGAGACTCTACGAGCAGTACTTC
CDR3aa: CASTQGRLYEQYF
j_gene: TRBJ2-7
v_gene: TRBV2
abundance: .
d_gene: .

CDR3nt: TGTGCCAGTAAAGACGGAGGACAGGGCAACTATGGCTACACCTTC
CDR3aa: CASKDGGQGNYGYTF
j_gene: TRBJ1-2
v_gene: TRBV19
abundance: .
d_gene: TRBD1

CDR3nt: TGTGCCAGCAGTTTCCCAGGGGTAGGATCCTACGAGCAGTACTTC
CDR3aa: CASSFPGVGSYEQYF
j_gene: TRBJ2-7
v_gene: TRBV7-9
abundance: .
d_gene: .

CDR3nt: TGTGCCAGTTCACAGGCGGGGGAGGTCTATGGCTACACCTTC
CDR3aa: CASSQAGEVYGYTF
j_gene: TRBJ1-2
v_gene: TRBV19
abundance: .
d_gene: .

CDR3nt: TGTGCCAGCAGCTTAGGCAGGGGAGGTGAAGCTTTCTTT
CDR3aa: CASSLGRGGEAFF
j_gene: TRBJ1-1
v_gene: TRBV7-3
abundance: once
d_gene: .

CDR3nt: TGTGCCAGCAGCTCCCAGGGACAGCCCCAGCATTTT
CDR3aa: CASSSQGQPQHF
j_gene: TRBJ1-5
v_gene: TRBV7-2
abundance: .
d_gene: .

CDR3nt: TGTGCCAGCAGTCGGGGGGGGCGGGACACTGAAGCTTTCTTT
CDR3aa: CASSRGGRDTEAFF
j_gene: TRBJ1-1
v_gene: TRBV4-2
abundance: .
d_gene: .

CDR3nt: TGTGCCAGCAGTTTCCTAGAGAACACCGGGGAGCTGTTTTTT
CDR3aa: CASSFLENTGELFF
j_gene: TRBJ2-2
v_gene: TRBV6-5
abundance: .
d_gene: .

CDR3nt: TGTGCCACCAGCAGAGGGGGGTACCGTCAGCCCCAGCATTTT
CDR3aa: CATSRGGYRQPQHF
j_gene: TRBJ1-5
v_gene: TRBV15
abundance: .
d_gene: .